These T cell receptor beta chains were read from a single sample in a study of blood T cell repertoires in COVID-19. Repertoires were generated with immunoSEQ multiplex PCR, while TCRdb's copy carries only in-frame clones and drops some. The sample holds some 320,000 clones; under 90% are singletons and the top ten take approximately 10%. Sequenced sample: peripheral blood. These receptors all stem from a woman aged 30 to 39 with COVID-19, enrolled during active disease. Each CDR3 is given with its conserved first and last residue. D genes are given only for firm matches. Clone size, where shown, is once, few, many, or a class for clones that have expanded.

j_call: TRBJ2-1
v_call: TRBV7-9
clone_size: NA
d_call: NA
cdr3_aa: CASSSTLVSYNEQFF
cdr3_nt: TGTGCCAGCAGCTCCACTCTCGTTAGCTATAATGAGCAGTTCTTC

j_call: TRBJ1-6
v_call: TRBV21-1
clone_size: few
d_call: NA
cdr3_aa: CASSKSLGGTDNSPLHF
cdr3_nt: TGTGCCAGCAGCAAAAGCCTCGGGGGGACTGATAATTCACCCCTCCACTTT

j_call: TRBJ2-7
v_call: TRBV7-8
clone_size: NA
d_call: TRBD2
cdr3_aa: CASRPGGKLAGPKRSSYEQYF
cdr3_nt: TGTGCCAGCAGACCAGGGGGAAAGCTAGCGGGGCCAAAGAGGAGCTCCTACGAGCAGTACTTC

j_call: TRBJ2-7
v_call: TRBV28
clone_size: NA
d_call: TRBD1
cdr3_aa: CASSSAGTGPYEQYF
cdr3_nt: TGTGCCAGCAGTTCCGCCGGGACAGGACCTTACGAGCAGTACTTC

j_call: TRBJ1-2
v_call: TRBV6-5
clone_size: once
d_call: NA
cdr3_aa: CASSYKGAYGYTF
cdr3_nt: TGTGCCAGCAGTTATAAAGGGGCCTATGGCTACACCTTC

j_call: TRBJ2-3
v_call: TRBV14
clone_size: NA
d_call: TRBD2
cdr3_aa: CASSHAGGADTQYF
cdr3_nt: TGTGCCAGCAGCCACGCGGGGGGGGCAGATACGCAGTATTTT

j_call: TRBJ2-7
v_call: TRBV7-9
clone_size: NA
d_call: NA
cdr3_aa: CASSLEQGTKYEQYF
cdr3_nt: TGTGCCAGCAGCTTAGAACAGGGCACAAAATACGAGCAGTACTTC

j_call: TRBJ2-6
v_call: TRBV28
clone_size: NA
d_call: NA
cdr3_aa: CASNRGGANVLTF
cdr3_nt: TGTGCCAGCAATCGCGGTGGGGCCAACGTCCTGACTTTC

j_call: TRBJ2-7
v_call: TRBV10-3
clone_size: few
d_call: TRBD2
cdr3_aa: CAISTSGITYEQYF
cdr3_nt: TGTGCCATCAGCACTAGCGGGATTACCTACGAGCAGTACTTC

j_call: TRBJ1-2
v_call: TRBV4-1
clone_size: few
d_call: TRBD1
cdr3_aa: CASSHPWGDRVDGYTF
cdr3_nt: TGCGCCAGCAGCCATCCTTGGGGGGACAGGGTGGATGGCTACACCTTC

j_call: TRBJ1-5
v_call: TRBV7-9
clone_size: NA
d_call: NA
cdr3_aa: CASSLSFGGDNQPQHF
cdr3_nt: TGTGCCAGCAGCTTATCCTTTGGGGGGGACAATCAGCCCCAGCATTTT

j_call: TRBJ2-1
v_call: TRBV10-1
clone_size: NA
d_call: NA
cdr3_aa: CASSESRGGSDEQFF
cdr3_nt: TGCGCCAGCAGTGAGTCGAGGGGGGGGTCTGATGAGCAGTTCTTC

j_call: TRBJ2-3
v_call: TRBV13
clone_size: NA
d_call: TRBD2
cdr3_aa: CASSTGVAGRTDTQYF
cdr3_nt: TGTGCCAGCAGCACCGGGGTAGCGGGGCGCACAGATACGCAGTATTTT

j_call: TRBJ2-1
v_call: TRBV3-1/TRBV3-2
clone_size: NA
d_call: TRBD2
cdr3_aa: CASSQPPGGATNEQFF
cdr3_nt: TGTGCCAGCAGCCAACCTCCGGGGGGGGCTACAAATGAGCAGTTCTTC

j_call: TRBJ1-2
v_call: TRBV28
clone_size: NA
d_call: TRBD1
cdr3_aa: CASSPGWTGNYGYTF
cdr3_nt: TGTGCCAGCAGTCCCGGATGGACAGGCAACTATGGCTACACCTTC

j_call: TRBJ1-2
v_call: TRBV6-5
clone_size: NA
d_call: TRBD1
cdr3_aa: CASRRDRISNYGYTF
cdr3_nt: TGTGCCAGCAGACGGGACAGAATCTCTAACTATGGCTACACCTTC

j_call: TRBJ1-2
v_call: TRBV29-1
clone_size: few
d_call: NA
cdr3_aa: CSVEEEEGFYGYTF
cdr3_nt: TGCAGCGTTGAAGAAGAGGAGGGTTTCTATGGCTACACCTTC

j_call: TRBJ1-1
v_call: TRBV7-8
clone_size: NA
d_call: NA
cdr3_aa: CASSSGVGVAENTEAFF
cdr3_nt: TGTGCCAGCAGCTCGGGAGTCGGGGTCGCCGAGAACACTGAAGCTTTCTTT

j_call: TRBJ1-2
v_call: TRBV18
clone_size: once
d_call: NA
cdr3_aa: CASSPQETANYGYTF
cdr3_nt: TGTGCCAGCTCACCACAAGAAACAGCTAACTATGGCTACACCTTC

j_call: TRBJ1-5
v_call: TRBV2
clone_size: NA
d_call: NA
cdr3_aa: CASSVGSNQPQHF
cdr3_nt: TGTGCCAGCAGTGTCGGGAGCAATCAGCCCCAGCATTTT

j_call: TRBJ1-5
v_call: TRBV2
clone_size: few
d_call: TRBD1
cdr3_aa: CASSDRGQVNQPQHF
cdr3_nt: TGTGCCAGCAGTGATAGGGGACAGGTGAATCAGCCCCAGCATTTT

j_call: TRBJ2-3
v_call: TRBV2
clone_size: NA
d_call: TRBD2
cdr3_aa: CASRSPPGLAGGLDTQYF
cdr3_nt: TGTGCCAGCAGAAGCCCTCCGGGACTAGCGGGGGGGCTGGATACGCAGTATTTT

j_call: TRBJ1-6
v_call: TRBV27
clone_size: NA
d_call: TRBD1
cdr3_aa: CASSLSPGQGYSPLHF
cdr3_nt: TGTGCCAGCAGTTTATCCCCGGGACAGGGATATTCACCCCTCCACTTT

j_call: TRBJ1-1
v_call: TRBV3-1/TRBV3-2
clone_size: NA
d_call: NA
cdr3_aa: CASSQGRGRTEAFF
cdr3_nt: TGTGCCAGCAGCCAAGGGCGGGGGAGGACTGAAGCTTTCTTT